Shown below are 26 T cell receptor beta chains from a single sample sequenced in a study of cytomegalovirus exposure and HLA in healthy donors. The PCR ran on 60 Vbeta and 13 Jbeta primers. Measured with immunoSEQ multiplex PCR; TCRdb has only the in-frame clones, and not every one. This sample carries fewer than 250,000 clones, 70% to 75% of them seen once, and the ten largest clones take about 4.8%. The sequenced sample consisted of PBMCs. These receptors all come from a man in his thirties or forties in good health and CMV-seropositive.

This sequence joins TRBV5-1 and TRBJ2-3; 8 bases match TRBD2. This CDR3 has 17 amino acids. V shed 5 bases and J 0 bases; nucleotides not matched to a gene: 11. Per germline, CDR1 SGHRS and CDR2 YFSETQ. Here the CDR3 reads CASSDSGAYSSTDTQYF. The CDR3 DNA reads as TGCGCCAGCAGTGATAGCGGGGCGTACTCTAGCACAGATACGCAGTATTTT.

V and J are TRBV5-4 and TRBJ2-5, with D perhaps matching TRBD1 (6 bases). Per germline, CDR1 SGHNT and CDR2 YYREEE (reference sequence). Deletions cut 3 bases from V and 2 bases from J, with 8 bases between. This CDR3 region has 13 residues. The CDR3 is CASSSDRQETQYF. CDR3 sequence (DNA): TGTGCCAGCAGCTCTGACAGGCAAGAGACCCAGTACTTC.

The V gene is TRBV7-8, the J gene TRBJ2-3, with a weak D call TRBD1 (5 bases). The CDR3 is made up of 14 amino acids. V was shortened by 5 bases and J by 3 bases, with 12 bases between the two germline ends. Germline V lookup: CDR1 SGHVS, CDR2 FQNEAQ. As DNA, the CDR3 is TGTGCCAGCAGCACAGGTTGGCAAACAGATACGCAGTATTTT. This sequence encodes CASSTGWQTDTQYF.

Here the CDR3 reads CSVEYGGDTQYF. The CDR3 region has the DNA TGCAGCGTTGAATACGGTGGAGATACGCAGTATTTT. The V call is TRBV29-1, the J call TRBJ2-3; D unresolved. Germline CDR1 is SQVTM and CDR2 is ANQGSEA. V was pared by 2 bases and J by 5 bases, with 8 bases between. CDR3 length: 12 amino acids.

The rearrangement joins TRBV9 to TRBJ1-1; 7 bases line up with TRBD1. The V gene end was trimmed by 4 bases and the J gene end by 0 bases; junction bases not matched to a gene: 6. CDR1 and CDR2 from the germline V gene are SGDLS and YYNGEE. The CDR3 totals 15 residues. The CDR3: CASSPTGQLNTEAFF. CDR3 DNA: TGTGCCAGCAGCCCTACGGGACAGCTGAACACTGAAGCTTTCTTT.

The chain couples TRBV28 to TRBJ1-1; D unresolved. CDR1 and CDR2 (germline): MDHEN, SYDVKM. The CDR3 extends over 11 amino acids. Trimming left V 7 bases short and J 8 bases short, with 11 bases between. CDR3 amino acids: CASTPGREAFF. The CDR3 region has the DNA TGTGCCAGCACCCCCGGGAGGGAAGCTTTCTTT.

The chain's CDR3 is CASSSGQGATYEQYF. Written as DNA, the CDR3 is TGTGCCAGCAGCTCAGGCCAGGGTGCAACCTACGAGCAGTACTTC. V gene TRBV11-3 combines with J gene TRBJ2-7; D may be TRBD1 (5 bases). V lost 4 bases to trimming and J lost 2 bases, with 15 bases between them. The CDR3 has 15 amino acids. Germline V gene sequence: CDR1 SGHNT, CDR2 YENEEA.

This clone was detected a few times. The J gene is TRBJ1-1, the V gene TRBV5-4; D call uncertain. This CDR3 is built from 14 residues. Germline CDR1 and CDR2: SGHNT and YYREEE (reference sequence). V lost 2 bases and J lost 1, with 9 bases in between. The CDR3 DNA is TGTGCCAGCAGCTTTCCTCGACAGAACACTGAAGCTTTCTTT. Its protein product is CASSFPRQNTEAFF.

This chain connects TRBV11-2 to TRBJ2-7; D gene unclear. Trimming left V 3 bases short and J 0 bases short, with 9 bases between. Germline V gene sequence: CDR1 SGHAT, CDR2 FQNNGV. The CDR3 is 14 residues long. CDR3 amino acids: CASSLLRSSYEQYF. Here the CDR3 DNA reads TGTGCCAGCAGCTTGCTCCGGAGCTCCTACGAGCAGTACTTC.

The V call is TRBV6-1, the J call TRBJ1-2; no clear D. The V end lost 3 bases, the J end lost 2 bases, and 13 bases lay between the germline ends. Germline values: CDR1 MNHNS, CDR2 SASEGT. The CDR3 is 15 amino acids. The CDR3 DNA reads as TGTGCCAGCAGTGAGGCACCGGGAACCAACTATGGCTACACCTTC. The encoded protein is CASSEAPGTNYGYTF.

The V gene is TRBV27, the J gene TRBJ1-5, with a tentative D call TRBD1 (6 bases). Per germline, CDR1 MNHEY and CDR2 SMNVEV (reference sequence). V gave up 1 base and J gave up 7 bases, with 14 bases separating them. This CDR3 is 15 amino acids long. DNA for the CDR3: TGTGCCAGCAGTTTATGGGGGCCTAGTGACCAGCCCCAGCATTTT. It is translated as CASSLWGPSDQPQHF.

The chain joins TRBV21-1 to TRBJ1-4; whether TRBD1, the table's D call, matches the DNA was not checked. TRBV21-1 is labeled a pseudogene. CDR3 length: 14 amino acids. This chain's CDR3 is CASSKEQGQEKLFF. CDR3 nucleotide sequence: TGTGCCAGCAGCAAGGAACAGGGCCAGGAAAAACTGTTTTTT.

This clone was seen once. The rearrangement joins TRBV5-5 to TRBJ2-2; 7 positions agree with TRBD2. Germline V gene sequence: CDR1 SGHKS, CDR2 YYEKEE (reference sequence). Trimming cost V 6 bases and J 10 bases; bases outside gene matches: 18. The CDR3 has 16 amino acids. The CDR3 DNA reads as TGTGCCAGCAACCAAGGGAGTGGCGGGAGAAGCGAGGAGCTGTTTTTT. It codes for CASNQGSGGRSEELFF.

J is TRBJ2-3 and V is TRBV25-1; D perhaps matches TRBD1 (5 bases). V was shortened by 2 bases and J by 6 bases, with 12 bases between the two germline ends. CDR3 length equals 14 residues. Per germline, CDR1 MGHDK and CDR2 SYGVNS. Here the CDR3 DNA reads TGTGCCAGCAGTGAAATAGGACATGAGGATACGCAGTATTTT. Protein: CASSEIGHEDTQYF.

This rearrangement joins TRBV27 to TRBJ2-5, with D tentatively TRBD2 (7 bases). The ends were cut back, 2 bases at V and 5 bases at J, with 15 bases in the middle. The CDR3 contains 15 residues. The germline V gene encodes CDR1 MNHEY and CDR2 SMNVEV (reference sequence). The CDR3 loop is CASSLHAGGRETQYF. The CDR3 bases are TGTGCCAGCAGTTTACACGCCGGGGGGCGGGAGACCCAGTACTTC.

DNA of the CDR3: TGCGCCAGCAGCTTGGTCGGGGGTCCCAGCTCTGGGGCCAACGTCCTGACTTTC. Protein: CASSLVGGPSSGANVLTF. This chain uses TRBV5-1 with TRBJ2-6, with a possible D match to TRBD2 (6 bases). CDR1 and CDR2 (germline): SGHRS, YFSETQ. The ends were cut back, 0 bases at V and 0 bases at J, with 13 bases in the middle. This CDR3 contains 18 residues. Supplemented by reference TRBV5-1 and TRBJ2-6, the full variable domain reads KAGVTQTPRYLIKTRGQQVTLSCSPISGHRSVSWYQQTPGQGLQFLFEYFSETQRNKGNFPGRFSGRQFSNSRSEMNVSTLELGDSALYLCASSLVGGPSSGANVLTFGAGSRLTVL.

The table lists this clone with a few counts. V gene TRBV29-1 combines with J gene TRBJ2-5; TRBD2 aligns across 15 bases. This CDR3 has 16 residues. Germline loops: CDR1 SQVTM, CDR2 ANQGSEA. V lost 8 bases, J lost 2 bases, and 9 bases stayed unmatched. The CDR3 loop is CSSKRGTSGGQETQYF. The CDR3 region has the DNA TGCAGCTCCAAACGTGGGACTAGCGGGGGGCAAGAGACCCAGTACTTC.

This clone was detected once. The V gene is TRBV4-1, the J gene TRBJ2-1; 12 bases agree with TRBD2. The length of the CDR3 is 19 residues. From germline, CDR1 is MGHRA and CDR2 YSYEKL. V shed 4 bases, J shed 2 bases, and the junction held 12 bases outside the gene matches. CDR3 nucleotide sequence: TGCGCCAGCAGCCCCCACCTTGGAAGGACTAGCGGGACCTACAATGAGCAGTTCTTC. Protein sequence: CASSPHLGRTSGTYNEQFF.

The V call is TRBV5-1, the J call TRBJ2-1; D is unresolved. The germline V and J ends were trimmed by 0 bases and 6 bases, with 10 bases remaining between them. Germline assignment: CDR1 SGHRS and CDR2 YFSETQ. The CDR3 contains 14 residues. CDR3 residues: CASSLGQIANEQFF. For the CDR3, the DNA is TGCGCCAGCAGCTTGGGGCAAATTGCCAATGAGCAGTTCTTC.

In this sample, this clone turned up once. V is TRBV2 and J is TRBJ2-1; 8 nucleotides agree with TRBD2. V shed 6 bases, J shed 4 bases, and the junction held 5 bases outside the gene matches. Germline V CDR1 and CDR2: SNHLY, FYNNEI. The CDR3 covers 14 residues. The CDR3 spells CASRTGTRYNEQFF. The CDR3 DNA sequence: TGTGCCAGCAGAACCGGGACTAGGTACAATGAGCAGTTCTTC.

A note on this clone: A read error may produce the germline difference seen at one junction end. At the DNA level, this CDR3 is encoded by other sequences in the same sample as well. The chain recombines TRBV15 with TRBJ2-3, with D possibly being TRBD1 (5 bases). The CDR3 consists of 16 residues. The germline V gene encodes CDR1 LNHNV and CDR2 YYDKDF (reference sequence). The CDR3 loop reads CATSKRARVDTDTQYF. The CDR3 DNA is TGCGCCACCAGCAAACGGGCCAGGGTAGACACAGATACGCAGTATTTT.

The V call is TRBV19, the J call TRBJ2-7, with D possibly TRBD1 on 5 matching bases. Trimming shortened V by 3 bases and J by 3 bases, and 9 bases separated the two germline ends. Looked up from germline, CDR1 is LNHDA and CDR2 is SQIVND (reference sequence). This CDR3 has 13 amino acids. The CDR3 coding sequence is TGTGCCAGTAGTATTGACAGCCACTACGAGCAGTACTTC. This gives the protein CASSIDSHYEQYF.

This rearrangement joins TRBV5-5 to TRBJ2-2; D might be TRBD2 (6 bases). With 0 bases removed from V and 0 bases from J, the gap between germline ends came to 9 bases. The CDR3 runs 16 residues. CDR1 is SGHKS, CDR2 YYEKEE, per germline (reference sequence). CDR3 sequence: CASSLAPGANTGELFF. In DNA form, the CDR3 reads TGTGCCAGCAGCTTGGCCCCGGGGGCGAACACCGGGGAGCTGTTTTTT.

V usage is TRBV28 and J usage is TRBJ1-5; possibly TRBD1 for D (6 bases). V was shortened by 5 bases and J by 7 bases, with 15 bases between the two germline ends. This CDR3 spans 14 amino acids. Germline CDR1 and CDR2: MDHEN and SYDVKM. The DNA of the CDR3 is TGTGCCAGCAGTCTCATAGAGGGGGACCAGCCCCAGCATTTT. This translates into CASSLIEGDQPQHF.

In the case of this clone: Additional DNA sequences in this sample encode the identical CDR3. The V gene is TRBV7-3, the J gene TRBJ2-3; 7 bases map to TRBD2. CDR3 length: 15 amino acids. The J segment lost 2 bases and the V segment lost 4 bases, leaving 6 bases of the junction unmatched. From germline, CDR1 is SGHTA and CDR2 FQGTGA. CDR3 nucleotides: TGTGCCAGCAGCTCCCGCGGGGGTTACACAGATACGCAGTATTTT. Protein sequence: CASSSRGGYTDTQYF.

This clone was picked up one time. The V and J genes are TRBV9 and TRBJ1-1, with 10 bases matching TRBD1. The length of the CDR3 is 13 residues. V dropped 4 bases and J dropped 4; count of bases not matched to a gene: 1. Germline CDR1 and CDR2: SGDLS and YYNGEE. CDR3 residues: CASSWDRGTEAFF. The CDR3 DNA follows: TGTGCCAGCAGCTGGGACAGGGGCACTGAAGCTTTCTTT. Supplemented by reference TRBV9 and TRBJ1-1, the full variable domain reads DSGVTQTPKHLITATGQRVTLRCSPRSGDLSVYWYQQSLDQGLQFLIQYYNGEERAKGNILERFSAQQFPDLHSELNLSSLELGDSALYFCASSWDRGTEAFFGQGTRLTVV.